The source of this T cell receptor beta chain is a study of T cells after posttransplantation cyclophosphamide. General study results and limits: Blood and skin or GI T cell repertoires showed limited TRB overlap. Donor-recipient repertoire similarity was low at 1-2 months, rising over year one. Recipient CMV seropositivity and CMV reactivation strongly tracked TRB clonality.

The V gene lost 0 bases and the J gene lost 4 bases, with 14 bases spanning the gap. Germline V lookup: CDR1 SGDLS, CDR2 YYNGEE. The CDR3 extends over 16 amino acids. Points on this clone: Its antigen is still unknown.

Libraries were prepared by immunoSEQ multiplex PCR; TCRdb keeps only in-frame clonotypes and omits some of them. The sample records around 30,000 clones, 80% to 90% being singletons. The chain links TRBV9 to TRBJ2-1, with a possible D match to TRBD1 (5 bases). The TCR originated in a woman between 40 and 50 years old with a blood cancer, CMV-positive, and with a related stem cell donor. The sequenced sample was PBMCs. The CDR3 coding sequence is TGTGCCAGCAGCGTAGAAGCAGGGCGCCTATACAATGAGCAGTTCTTC. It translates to CASSVEAGRLYNEQFF.